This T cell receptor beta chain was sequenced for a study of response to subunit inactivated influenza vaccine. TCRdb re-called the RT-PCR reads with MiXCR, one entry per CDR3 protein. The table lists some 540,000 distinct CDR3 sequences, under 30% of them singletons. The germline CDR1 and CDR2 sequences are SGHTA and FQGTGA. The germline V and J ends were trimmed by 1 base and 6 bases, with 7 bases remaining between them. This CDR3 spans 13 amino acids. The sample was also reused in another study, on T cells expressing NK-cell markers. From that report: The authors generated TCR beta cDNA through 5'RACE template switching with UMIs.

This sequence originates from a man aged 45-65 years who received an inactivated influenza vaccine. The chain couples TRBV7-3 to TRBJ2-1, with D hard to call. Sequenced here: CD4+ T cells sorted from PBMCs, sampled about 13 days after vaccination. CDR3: CASSLMVGNEQFF. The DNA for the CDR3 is TGTGCCAGCAGCTTAATGGTCGGCAATGAGCAGTTCTTC. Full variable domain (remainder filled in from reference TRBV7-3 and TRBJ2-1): GAGVSQTPSNKVTEKGKYVELRCDPISGHTALYWYRQSLGQGPEFLIYFQGTGAADDSGLPNDRFFAVRPEGSVSTLKIQRTERGDSAVYLCASSLMVGNEQFFGPGTRLTVL.